The clone carrying this T cell receptor beta chain appeared a few times. Its antigen remains unknown. The data are from a study of T cell repertoires in cytomegalovirus infection. Study-wide background: CMV epitopes in the study were HLA-C-restricted (recently identified) and HLA-B-restricted (well studied). TCR beta signatures that were public indicated CMV infection and matching HLA type.

Whole-study findings and limits: Dominating the ex vivo response were HLA-C-restricted CMV-specific TCR beta clonotypes.

Per the germline V gene, CDR1 is DFQATT and CDR2 is SNEGSKA (reference sequence). The CDR3 has 12 amino acids. Between the trimmed V and J ends, which lost 6 bases and 1 base, there was a span of 7 bases. TCRdb fed the reads into MiXCR, producing one record per CDR3 protein. The data show under 350,000 distinct CDR3 sequences, with approximately 22% seen just once and under 25% held by the top ten. The clonotype comes from a human donor in good health (CMV status not recorded). Some clones in this sample may be carry-over from other donors' samples. The source material was cultured PBMCs, sampled from culture after CMV antigen stimulation. The chain recombines TRBV20-1 with TRBJ2-1; D perhaps matches TRBD2 (5 bases). CDR3: CSAPGSYNEQFF. The CDR3 DNA reads TGCAGTGCCCCGGGGTCCTACAATGAGCAGTTCTTC.